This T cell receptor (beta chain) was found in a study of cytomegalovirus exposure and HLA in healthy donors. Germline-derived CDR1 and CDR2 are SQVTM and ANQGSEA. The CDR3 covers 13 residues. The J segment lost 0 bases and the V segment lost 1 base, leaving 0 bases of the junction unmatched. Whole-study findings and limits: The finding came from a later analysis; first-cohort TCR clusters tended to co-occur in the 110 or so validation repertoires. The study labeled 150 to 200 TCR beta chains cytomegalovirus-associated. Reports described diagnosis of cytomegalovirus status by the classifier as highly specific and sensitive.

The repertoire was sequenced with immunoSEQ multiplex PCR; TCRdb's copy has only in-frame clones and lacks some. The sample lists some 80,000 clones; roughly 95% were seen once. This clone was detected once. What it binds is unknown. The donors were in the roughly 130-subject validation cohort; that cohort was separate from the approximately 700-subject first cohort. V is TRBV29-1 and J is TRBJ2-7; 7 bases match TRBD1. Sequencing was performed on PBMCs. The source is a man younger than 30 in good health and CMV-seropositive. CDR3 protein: CSVEGDSSYEQYF. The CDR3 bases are TGCAGCGTTGAAGGGGACAGCTCCTACGAGCAGTACTTC.